The 14 T cell receptor beta chains in this list originate from one sample, sequenced in a study of T cell repertoires in cytomegalovirus infection. From the reads, TCRdb called clonotypes with MiXCR, one entry per CDR3 protein. The data show a few hundred thousand distinct CDR3 sequences, about 17% seen once. The sequencing sample was made of CD8+ T cells from PBMCs. All receptors derive from a human donor in good health (CMV status not recorded). Some clones in this sample may be carry-over from other donors' samples.

The rearrangement links TRBV20-1 to TRBJ2-1, with a weak D call TRBD2 (5 bases). The length of the CDR3 is 15 residues. V dropped 0 bases and J dropped 3 bases, with 12 bases sitting between them. Looked up from germline, CDR1 is DFQATT and CDR2 is SNEGSKA (reference sequence). The chain's CDR3 is CSARDGAEDYNEQFF. The DNA for the CDR3 is TGCAGTGCTAGAGATGGAGCGGAAGACTACAATGAGCAGTTCTTC.

DNA for the CDR3: TGCAGTGCCCCCACACCGAACACTGAAGCTTTCTTT. It is translated as CSAPTPNTEAFF. The V gene is TRBV20-1, the J gene TRBJ1-1; D remains unclear. This CDR3 has 12 amino acids. V was clipped by 6 bases and J by 1 base, with 9 bases between them. Germline V CDR1 and CDR2: DFQATT, SNEGSKA (reference sequence).

This chain links TRBV2 with TRBJ2-2; 9 bases line up with TRBD1. Germline loops: CDR1 SNHLY, CDR2 FYNNEI. V shed 8 bases, J shed 6 bases, and the junction held 7 bases outside the gene matches. This CDR3 has 14 residues. CDR3 in DNA: TGTGCCAGCGGGATTACAGGGGGCCCCGGGGAGCTGTTTTTT. Residues: CASGITGGPGELFF.

This clonotype appeared a few times. V and J are TRBV29-1 and TRBJ1-2; tentatively, D is TRBD1 (6 bases). The V end lost 4 bases, the J end lost 8 bases, and 17 bases lay between the germline ends. Germline CDR1 is SQVTM and CDR2 is ANQGSEA. This CDR3 has 13 amino acids. The CDR3 bases are TGCAGCGTTGCCCCTGGGGGGGCTCACGGCTACACCTTC. Translation gives CSVAPGGAHGYTF.

This clonotype was seen a handful of times. V gene TRBV6-8 combines with J gene TRBJ2-2; 8 bases line up with TRBD1. Unmatched junction bases numbered 6, after V lost 0 bases and J lost 6 bases. Looked up from germline, CDR1 is MNHGY and CDR2 is SAAAGT. The CDR3 runs 16 residues. The CDR3 DNA is TGTGCCAGCAGTTACTCGGGGCCAGGGGGCTCCGGGGAGCTGTTTTTT. Protein product: CASSYSGPGGSGELFF.

This clonotype was recorded a few times. The chain links TRBV7-6 to TRBJ1-4; TRBD1 is a possible D gene (5 bases). Germline V gene sequence: CDR1 SGHVS, CDR2 FNYEAQ. Trimming removed 4 bases at V and 5 bases at J, with 14 bases between. The CDR3 contains 15 residues. CDR3 in DNA: TGTGCCAGCAGCTCTCTCGACAGAGAAAATGAAAAACTGTTTTTT. As protein: CASSSLDRENEKLFF.

As concerns this clonotype: The junction differs from germline at one of its ends, possibly a read error. The chain couples TRBV20-1 to TRBJ2-5; 9 nucleotides agree with TRBD2. Germline loops: CDR1 DFQATT, CDR2 SNEGSKA (reference sequence). The CDR3 covers 16 residues. The CDR3, as DNA: TGCAGTGCTAGCCCTTTAATAGCGGGAGAGCAAGAGACCCAGAACTTC. This sequence encodes CSASPLIAGEQETQNF.

The sample holds many counts of this clonotype. The genes are TRBV2 and TRBJ1-5; D remains ambiguous. V was cut by 3 bases and J by 5 bases, with 11 bases left in between. The CDR3 has 14 amino acids. Per germline, CDR1 SNHLY and CDR2 FYNNEI. The CDR3 region has the DNA TGTGCCAGCAGTGACGAGCGGGTATATCAGCCCCAGCATTTT. This gives the protein CASSDERVYQPQHF.

J is TRBJ2-1 and V is TRBV27, with D perhaps given as TRBD1 or TRBD2 (5 bases each). The V end was cut by 5 bases, the J end by 1 base, with 18 bases between. Germline V gives CDR1 MNHEY, CDR2 SMNVEV (reference sequence). The CDR3 spans 17 residues. Here the CDR3 DNA reads TGTGCCAGCAGTGCGTCGGGCTTGGGACCTTCCTACAATGAGCAGTTCTTC. It encodes CASSASGLGPSYNEQFF.

The chain couples TRBV19 to TRBJ1-5; tentatively, D is TRBD1 (5 bases). The germline gives CDR1 LNHDA, CDR2 SQIVND (reference sequence). V was clipped by 7 bases and J by 4 bases, with 20 bases between them. This CDR3 comprises 16 residues. CDR3 amino acids: CASTGLGGTNNQPQHF. In DNA, the CDR3 is TGTGCCAGTACTGGATTGGGGGGGACGAATAATCAGCCCCAGCATTTT.

This clonotype has at least ten counts. The chain uses TRBV7-9 and TRBJ2-7; 11 bases match TRBD1. From germline, CDR1 is SEHNR and CDR2 FQNEAQ (reference sequence). This CDR3 spans 16 amino acids. Trimming at V came to 5 bases and at J to 5 bases, leaving 11 bases not matched to a gene. As DNA, the CDR3 is TGTGCCAGCAGCCTACCACCGGGACAGGGGGACCACGAGCAGTACTTC. Its protein is CASSLPPGQGDHEQYF.

V gene TRBV7-6 combines with J gene TRBJ2-7; no firm D call. From germline, CDR1 is SGHVS and CDR2 FNYEAQ. This CDR3 is built from 15 residues. The V end was cut by 6 bases, the J end by 4 bases, with 19 bases between. Here the CDR3 DNA reads TGTGCCAGCAGTCCGCGAGAGATGGCTGTGTACGAGCAGTACTTC. This translates into CASSPREMAVYEQYF.

This clonotype was seen repeatedly, ten times or more. This CDR3 reads CASSFWGRREAFF. Written as DNA, the CDR3 is TGTGCCAGCAGCTTTTGGGGCAGGCGTGAAGCTTTCTTT. This chain connects TRBV7-2 to TRBJ1-1; TRBD1 might be the D (5 bases). CDR1 is SGHTA and CDR2 is FQGNSA in the germline V gene. The CDR3 extends over 13 amino acids. Trimming left V 3 bases short and J 7 bases short, with 12 bases between.

This clonotype was picked up one time. The gene calls are TRBV9 and TRBJ1-2; D ambiguous. This CDR3 region has 18 residues. Germline CDR1 reads SGDLS; CDR2 reads YYNGEE. Between the trimmed V and J ends, which lost 0 bases and 3 bases, there was a span of 21 bases. The CDR3 DNA is TGTGCCAGCAGCGTAGATCCTGCGGCAGCCGTGGACGACTATGGCTACACCTTC. This translates into CASSVDPAAAVDDYGYTF.